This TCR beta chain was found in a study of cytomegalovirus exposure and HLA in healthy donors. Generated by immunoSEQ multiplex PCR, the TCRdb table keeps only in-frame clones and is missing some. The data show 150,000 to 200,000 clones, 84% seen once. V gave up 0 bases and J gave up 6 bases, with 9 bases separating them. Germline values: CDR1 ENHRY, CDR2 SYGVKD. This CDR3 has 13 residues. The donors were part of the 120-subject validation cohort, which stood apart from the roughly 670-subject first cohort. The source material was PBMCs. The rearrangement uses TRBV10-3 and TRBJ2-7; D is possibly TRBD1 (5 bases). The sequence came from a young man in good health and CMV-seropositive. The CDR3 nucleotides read TGTGCCATCAGTGAGTCTCAGGGTGGCGAGCAGTACTTC. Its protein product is CAISESQGGEQYF.